The 11 T cell receptor beta chains reported below all come from one sample, sequenced in a study of control samples from healthy donors and cancer patients. TCRdb's table, derived via immunoSEQ multiplex PCR, lists solely in-frame clones and lacks some. Among some 150,000 clones, just under 95% were seen once, and the ten largest hold approximately 15%. Sequencing was carried out using PBMCs. Receptor source: a man aged 55-75 years with colorectal cancer.

This chain connects TRBV19 to TRBJ2-3; 8 positions agree with TRBD2. From germline, CDR1 is LNHDA and CDR2 SQIVND (reference sequence). The CDR3 runs 14 residues. The V gene end was trimmed by 7 bases and the J gene end by 4 bases; junction bases not matched to a gene: 7. CDR3 region: CASIPSGHPDTQYF. CDR3 sequence (DNA): TGTGCCAGTATTCCTAGCGGGCACCCAGATACGCAGTATTTT.

The rearrangement joins TRBV7-2 to TRBJ2-7; D may be TRBD2 (5 bases). This CDR3 spans 15 amino acids. CDR1 and CDR2 (germline): SGHTA, FQGNSA. Deletions cut 1 base from V and 1 base from J, with 11 bases between. CDR3 in DNA: TGTGCCAGCAGCTTAGTGTGGACGGGGTCCTACGAGCAGTACTTC. This gives the protein CASSLVWTGSYEQYF.

This clone was detected a few times. This could be a read error, since a much larger clone is one nucleotide away. The rearrangement uses TRBV7-2 and TRBJ2-1; TRBD2 matches at 9 bases. With V trimmed by 8 bases and J by 8 bases, 13 bases remained unmatched. The CDR3 has 15 residues. Germline V gene lookup returns CDR1 SGHTA and CDR2 FQGNSA. CDR3: CASRGGGGASYEQFF. CDR3 nucleotides: TGTGCCAGCCGCGGGGGCGGGGGGGCCTCTTATGAGCAGTTCTTC. Drawing the rest from reference TRBV7-2 and TRBJ2-1, the complete variable domain is GAGVSQSPSNKVTEKGKDVELRCDPISGHTALYWYRQSLGQGLEFLIYFQGNSAPDKSGLPSDRFSAERTGGSVSTLTIQRTQQEDSAVYLCASRGGGGASYEQFFGPGTRLTVL.

The V gene is TRBV28, the J gene TRBJ1-1; a possible D gene is TRBD1 (5 bases). This CDR3 contains 16 residues. Looked up from germline, CDR1 is MDHEN and CDR2 is SYDVKM. The V and J ends lost 3 bases and 1 base respectively, with 15 bases between them. The CDR3 nucleotides read TGTGCCAGCAGTTTGGTGGCAGGGAGGGGGAACACTGAAGCTTTCTTT. Translated, it gives CASSLVAGRGNTEAFF.

This rearrangement joins TRBV18 to TRBJ2-5, with 8 bases identical to TRBD1. The germline V gene has CDR1 KGHSH and CDR2 LQKENI. The CDR3 covers 14 residues. Trimming removed 2 bases from V and 5 bases from J; junction bases left unmatched: 4. CDR3 in DNA: TGTGCCAGCTCACCAAAGACAGGGGACGAGACCCAGTACTTC. Residues: CASSPKTGDETQYF.

This rearrangement joins TRBV4-2 to TRBJ1-2; D perhaps matches TRBD1 (5 bases). The CDR3 is 15 residues long. Between the trimmed V and J ends, which lost 0 bases and 2 bases, there was a span of 10 bases. The germline V gene has CDR1 LGHNA and CDR2 YNFKEQ. CDR3 amino acids: CASSQDQGFNYGYTF. The CDR3 DNA reads as TGTGCCAGCAGCCAAGATCAGGGATTCAACTATGGCTACACCTTC.

The genes are TRBV7-2 and TRBJ1-1; D is possibly TRBD1 (5 bases). This CDR3 has 14 residues. V lost 2 bases to trimming and J lost 11 bases, with 18 bases between them. Germline assignment: CDR1 SGHTA and CDR2 FQGNSA. The DNA of the CDR3 is TGTGCCAGCAGCTTATATCGGACCCTGGGGGGGGCTTTCTTT. This encodes CASSLYRTLGGAFF. The full variable domain, its missing parts supplied by reference TRBV7-2 and TRBJ1-1, is GAGVSQSPSNKVTEKGKDVELRCDPISGHTALYWYRQSLGQGLEFLIYFQGNSAPDKSGLPSDRFSAERTGGSVSTLTIQRTQQEDSAVYLCASSLYRTLGGAFFGQGTRLTVV.

V is TRBV7-9 and J is TRBJ2-7, with 9 bases that match TRBD1. V lost 5 bases, J lost 7 bases, and 6 bases stayed unmatched. The length of the CDR3 is 13 residues. The V gene's germline CDR1 is SEHNR and CDR2 FQNEAQ (reference sequence). DNA of the CDR3: TGTGCCAGCAGCCCACAGGGGGCGGGGGAGCAGTACTTC. Its protein product is CASSPQGAGEQYF.

The V call is TRBV24-1, the J call TRBJ2-3; TRBD1 matches 7 bases. V shed 5 bases, J shed 1 base, and the junction held 2 bases outside the gene matches. This CDR3 spans 14 amino acids. Looked up from germline, CDR1 is KGHDR and CDR2 is SFDVKD. DNA of the CDR3: TGTGCCACCAGTGTAACAGGGGGCACAGATACGCAGTATTTT. Translated, it gives CATSVTGGTDTQYF.

V is TRBV6-5 and J is TRBJ2-2, with D unresolved. V was cut by 7 bases and J by 0 bases, with 9 bases left in between. Germline V CDR1 and CDR2: MNHEY, SVGAGI. The CDR3 length is 14 residues. This chain's CDR3 is CASKWQPNTGELFF. The CDR3, as DNA: TGTGCCAGCAAGTGGCAGCCGAACACCGGGGAGCTGTTTTTT.

The genes are TRBV24-1 and TRBJ2-7; TRBD1 agrees at 9 bases. Germline CDR1 is KGHDR and CDR2 is SFDVKD. V shed 4 bases and J 7 bases; nucleotides not matched to a gene: 13. This CDR3 is built from 16 residues. DNA for the CDR3: TGTGCCACCAGTGACTCGGGACAGGGAAGGCGACGGGAGCAGTACTTC. It translates to CATSDSGQGRRREQYF.